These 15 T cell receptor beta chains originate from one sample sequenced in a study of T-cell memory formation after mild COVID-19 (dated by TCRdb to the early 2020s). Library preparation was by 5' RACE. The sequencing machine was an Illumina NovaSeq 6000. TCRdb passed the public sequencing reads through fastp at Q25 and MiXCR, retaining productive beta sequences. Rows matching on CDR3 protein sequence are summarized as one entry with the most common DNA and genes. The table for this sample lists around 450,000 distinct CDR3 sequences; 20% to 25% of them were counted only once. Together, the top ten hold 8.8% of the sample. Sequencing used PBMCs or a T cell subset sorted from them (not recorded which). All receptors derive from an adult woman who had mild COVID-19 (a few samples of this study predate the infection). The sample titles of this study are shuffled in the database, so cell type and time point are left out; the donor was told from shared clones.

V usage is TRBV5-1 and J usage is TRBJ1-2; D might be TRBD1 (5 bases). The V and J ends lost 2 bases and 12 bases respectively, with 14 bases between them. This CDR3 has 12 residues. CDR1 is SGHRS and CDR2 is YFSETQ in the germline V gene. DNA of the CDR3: TGCGCCAGCAGCTTCGGACAAGAGAAGCACACCTTC. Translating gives CASSFGQEKHTF.

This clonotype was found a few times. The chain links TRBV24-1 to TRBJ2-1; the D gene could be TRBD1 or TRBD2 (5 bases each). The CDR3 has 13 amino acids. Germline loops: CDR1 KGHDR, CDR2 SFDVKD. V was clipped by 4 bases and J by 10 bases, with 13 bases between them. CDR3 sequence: CATSEWDPIEQFF. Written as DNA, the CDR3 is TGTGCCACCAGTGAATGGGACCCCATAGAGCAGTTCTTC.

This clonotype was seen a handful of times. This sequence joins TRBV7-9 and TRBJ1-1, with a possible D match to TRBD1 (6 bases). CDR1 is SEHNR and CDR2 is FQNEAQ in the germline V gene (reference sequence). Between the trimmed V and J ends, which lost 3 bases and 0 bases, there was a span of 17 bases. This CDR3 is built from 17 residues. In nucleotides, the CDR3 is TGTGCCAGCAGCTTTCAGGGGATGGGGAGGCTGAACACTGAAGCTTTCTTT. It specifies CASSFQGMGRLNTEAFF.

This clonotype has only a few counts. The DNA of the CDR3 is TGCAGTCTAAGAGGCCCGGGACAGGGGGCGGGGTACGAGCAGTACTTC. This sequence encodes CSLRGPGQGAGYEQYF. The chain uses TRBV20-1 and TRBJ2-7; TRBD1 matches 12 bases. Trimming removed 8 bases from V and 4 bases from J; junction bases left unmatched: 15. This CDR3 comprises 16 residues. The germline CDR1 and CDR2 sequences are DFQATT and SNEGSKA (reference sequence).

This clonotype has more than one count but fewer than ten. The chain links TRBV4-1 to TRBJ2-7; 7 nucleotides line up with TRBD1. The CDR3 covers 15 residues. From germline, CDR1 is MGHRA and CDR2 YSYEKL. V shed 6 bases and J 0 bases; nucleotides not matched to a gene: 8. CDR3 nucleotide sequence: TGCGCCAGCAGTCCGAGAGACAGGGACTCCTACGAGCAGTACTTC. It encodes CASSPRDRDSYEQYF.

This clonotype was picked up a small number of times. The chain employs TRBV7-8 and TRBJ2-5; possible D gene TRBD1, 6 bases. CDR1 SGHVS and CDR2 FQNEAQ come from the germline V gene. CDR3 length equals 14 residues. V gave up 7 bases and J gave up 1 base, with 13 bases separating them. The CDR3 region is CASTVTGVQETQYF. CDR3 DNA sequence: TGTGCCAGCACCGTGACAGGAGTCCAAGAGACCCAGTACTTC.

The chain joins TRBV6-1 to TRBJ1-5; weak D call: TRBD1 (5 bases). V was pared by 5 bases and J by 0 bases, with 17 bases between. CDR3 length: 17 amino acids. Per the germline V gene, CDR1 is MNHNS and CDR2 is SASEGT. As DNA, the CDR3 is TGTGCCAGCAGTCCCGGGGGGACCGGCTATAGCAATCAGCCCCAGCATTTT. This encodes CASSPGGTGYSNQPQHF.

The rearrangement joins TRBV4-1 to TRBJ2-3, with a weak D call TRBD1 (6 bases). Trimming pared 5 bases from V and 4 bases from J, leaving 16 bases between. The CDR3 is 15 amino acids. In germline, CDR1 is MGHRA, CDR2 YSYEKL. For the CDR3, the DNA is TGCGCCAGCAGCACACAGGGCAATGGGGCAGATACGCAGTATTTT. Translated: CASSTQGNGADTQYF.

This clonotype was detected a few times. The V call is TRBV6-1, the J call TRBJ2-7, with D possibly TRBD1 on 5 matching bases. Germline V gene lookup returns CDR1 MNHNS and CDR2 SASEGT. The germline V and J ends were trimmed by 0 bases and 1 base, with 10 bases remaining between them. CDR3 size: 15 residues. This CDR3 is CASSEAGHPSYEQYF. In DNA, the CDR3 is TGTGCCAGCAGTGAAGCTGGACATCCATCCTACGAGCAGTACTTC.

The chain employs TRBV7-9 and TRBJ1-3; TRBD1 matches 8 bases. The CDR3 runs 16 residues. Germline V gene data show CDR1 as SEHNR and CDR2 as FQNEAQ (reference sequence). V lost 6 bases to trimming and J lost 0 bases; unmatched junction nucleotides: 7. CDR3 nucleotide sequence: TGTGCCAGCAGATCCCAGGGGGCTGCCTCTGGAAACACCATATATTTT. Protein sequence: CASRSQGAASGNTIYF.

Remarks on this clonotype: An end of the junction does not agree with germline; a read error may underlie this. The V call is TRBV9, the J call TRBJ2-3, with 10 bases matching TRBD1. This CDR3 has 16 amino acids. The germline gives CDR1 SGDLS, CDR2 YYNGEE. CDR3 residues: CASSVGDRGYADTKYF. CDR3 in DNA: TGTGCCAGCAGCGTAGGGGACAGGGGTTACGCAGATACGAAGTATTTT.

Here the CDR3 DNA reads TGTGCCAGCAGCGGGACAAAAGGGAACGAAAAACTGTTTTTT. Amino acids: CASSGTKGNEKLFF. The chain recombines TRBV11-1 with TRBJ1-4; a weak D match, TRBD1 (6 bases). This CDR3 has 14 amino acids. Germline V gene data show CDR1 as SGHAT and CDR2 as FQDESV (reference sequence). V lost 5 bases, J lost 8 bases, and 15 bases lay in between.

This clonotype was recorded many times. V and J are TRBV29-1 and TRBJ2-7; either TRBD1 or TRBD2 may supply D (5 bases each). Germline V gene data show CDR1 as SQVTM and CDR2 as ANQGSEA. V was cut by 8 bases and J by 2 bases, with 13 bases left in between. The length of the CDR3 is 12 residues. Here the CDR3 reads CSFRDGTYEQYF. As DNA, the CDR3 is TGCAGCTTCCGGGACGGGACCTACGAGCAGTACTTC.

This CDR3 is CASSLADGLRAFF. For the CDR3, the DNA is TGTGCCAGCAGCTTAGCCGACGGCCTAAGAGCTTTCTTT. The chain is built from TRBV7-8 and TRBJ1-1, with D unclear. The germline gives CDR1 SGHVS, CDR2 FQNEAQ. The CDR3 totals 13 residues. Between the trimmed V and J ends, which lost 0 bases and 10 bases, there was a span of 12 bases.

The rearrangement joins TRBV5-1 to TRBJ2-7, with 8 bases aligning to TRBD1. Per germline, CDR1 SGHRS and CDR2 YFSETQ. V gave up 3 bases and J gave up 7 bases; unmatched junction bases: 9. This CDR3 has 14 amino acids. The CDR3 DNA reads TGCGCCAGCAGCTCGGACAGGGAGGTTTGGGAGCAGTACTTC. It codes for CASSSDREVWEQYF.